What follows are 15 T cell receptor beta chains derived from one specimen sequenced in a study of identical twins. A single record per CDR3 protein comes from TCRdb applying MiXCR to the 5' RACE reads. The profile shows about 260,000 distinct CDR3 sequences, about 7% of them singletons. These same records also appear under a second study, on yellow fever vaccine responses in identical twins.

The material sequenced was memory (CD45RO+) T cells sorted from blood. The receptors were sampled from a woman aged 18-29 years in good health.

V and J are TRBV4-1 and TRBJ2-1; D uncertain. This CDR3 has 13 residues. V gave up 0 bases and J gave up 10 bases, with 10 bases separating them. Germline lookup yields CDR1 MGHRA and CDR2 YSYEKL. CDR3 loop: CASSQDHGFEQFF. The CDR3 DNA follows: TGCGCCAGCAGCCAAGATCACGGGTTCGAGCAGTTCTTC.

This clonotype was seen at least ten times. The V gene is TRBV24-1, the J gene TRBJ1-1; D is unresolved. Looked up from germline, CDR1 is KGHDR and CDR2 is SFDVKD. The CDR3 loop spans 15 amino acids. Trimming pared 5 bases from V and 1 base from J, leaving 13 bases between. This chain's CDR3 is CATSAAGPENTEAFF. CDR3 sequence (DNA): TGTGCCACCAGTGCGGCAGGCCCTGAGAACACTGAAGCTTTCTTT.

There are many counts of this clonotype. As DNA, the CDR3 is TGTGCCAGCAGTCCTCCGGGACTCCTGAACACCGGGGAGCTGTTTTTT. It is translated as CASSPPGLLNTGELFF. The chain couples TRBV12-3 or TRBV12-4 to TRBJ2-2; the D gene is possibly TRBD2 (6 bases). The CDR3 has 16 amino acids. V gave up 5 bases and J gave up 1 base, with 14 bases separating them.

V usage is TRBV25-1 and J usage is TRBJ2-7; 9 positions agree with TRBD2. V was clipped by 7 bases and J by 2 bases; unmatched bases: 6. CDR1 and CDR2 (germline): MGHDK, SYGVNS. The length of the CDR3 is 14 residues. The CDR3 region is CASNPSGTPYEQYF. The DNA of the CDR3 is TGTGCCAGCAACCCTAGCGGGACCCCCTACGAGCAGTACTTC.

This clonotype was recorded many times. J is TRBJ2-3 and V is TRBV20-1; 7 nucleotides align to TRBD2. Losses at the gene ends were 6 bases for V and 4 bases for J; bases not matched to a gene: 4. The germline V gene encodes CDR1 DFQATT and CDR2 SNEGSKA (reference sequence). The CDR3 covers 12 residues. The CDR3 DNA sequence: TGCAGTGCCCCGGGACTATCAGATACGCAGTATTTT. This encodes CSAPGLSDTQYF.

The chain employs TRBV7-8 and TRBJ2-7; no definite D call. Germline V gene sequence: CDR1 SGHVS, CDR2 FQNEAQ. This CDR3 region has 14 residues. The ends were cut back, 1 base at V and 1 base at J, with 8 bases in the middle. DNA of the CDR3: TGTGCCAGCAGCTTAGACAGCATTTCCTACGAGCAGTACGTC. Its translation: CASSLDSISYEQYV.

This clonotype was counted at least ten times. The rearrangement links TRBV28 to TRBJ1-5, with a possible D match to TRBD1 (5 bases). CDR1 and CDR2 from the germline V gene are MDHEN and SYDVKM. V lost 2 bases and J 6 bases, leaving 11 bases between the germline ends. The CDR3 spans 14 residues. CDR3 loop: CASSLGGGFQPQHF. As DNA, the CDR3 is TGTGCCAGCAGTTTAGGTGGGGGGTTTCAGCCCCAGCATTTT.

This clonotype was recorded many times. The J gene is TRBJ1-6, the V gene TRBV7-9; 7 bases agree with TRBD1. Germline V gene data show CDR1 as SEHNR and CDR2 as FQNEAQ (reference sequence). V was pared by 5 bases and J by 3 bases, with 7 bases of the junction left unmatched. This CDR3 region has 16 residues. The CDR3 loop is CASSTGTDLYNSPLHF. CDR3 coding DNA: TGTGCCAGCAGCACAGGGACAGACCTCTATAATTCACCCCTCCACTTT.

This rearrangement joins TRBV7-2 to TRBJ1-1, with TRBD1 matching over 8 bases. Germline trimming cut 5 bases from V and 0 bases from J; bases unmatched to any gene: 2. CDR1 is SGHTA, CDR2 FQGNSA, per germline. The length of the CDR3 is 14 residues. The CDR3 spells CASSRQGMNTEAFF. CDR3 nucleotides: TGTGCCAGCAGCCGACAGGGGATGAACACTGAAGCTTTCTTT.

In this sample, this clonotype turned up a few times. This chain links TRBV21-1 with TRBJ2-7; the table gives TRBD2 as D, unverified against the DNA. TRBV21-1 is reported as a pseudogene. The CDR3 runs 18 residues. The CDR3 is CASSKLFQDGTASYEQYF. The CDR3 DNA is TGTGCCAGCAGCAAGCTCTTCCAGGACGGGACGGCGTCCTACGAGCAGTACTTC.

The chain links TRBV24-1 to TRBJ2-1; 11 bases align to TRBD2. From germline, CDR1 is KGHDR and CDR2 SFDVKD. With V trimmed by 3 bases and J by 8 bases, 8 bases remained unmatched. The CDR3 is 16 amino acids. For the CDR3, the DNA is TGTGCCACCAGTGATCCCACTAGCGGGAGAATCGATGAGCAGTTCTTC. Its protein is CATSDPTSGRIDEQFF.

This clonotype was detected a few times. The rearrangement joins TRBV20-1 to TRBJ2-1; the match to TRBD1 covers 10 bases. V lost 2 bases, J lost 14 bases, and 6 bases stayed unmatched. The CDR3 runs to 12 residues. CDR1 DFQATT and CDR2 SNEGSKA come from the germline V gene (reference sequence). For the CDR3, the DNA is TGCAGTGCTAGATATCCTGGGACAGGGGAGTTCTTC. Protein product: CSARYPGTGEFF.

The rearrangement uses TRBV20-1 and TRBJ2-5; 10 bases are a match to TRBD1. This CDR3 region has 16 residues. With 6 bases clipped from V and 5 bases from J, the junction kept 15 bases outside the gene matches. Germline V lookup: CDR1 DFQATT, CDR2 SNEGSKA (reference sequence). The CDR3 loop is CSAPSRDRGLLETQYF. CDR3 nucleotides: TGCAGTGCCCCATCCCGGGACAGGGGTTTATTGGAGACCCAGTACTTC.

This clonotype has only a few counts. This sequence joins TRBV7-6 and TRBJ1-1; no clear D. This CDR3 is 12 amino acids long. Trimming took 4 bases from V and 6 from J, leaving 9 bases between them. CDR1 and CDR2 from the germline V gene are SGHVS and FNYEAQ. The CDR3 loop reads CASSSSGPEAFF. Written as DNA, the CDR3 is TGTGCCAGCAGCTCCTCCGGGCCTGAAGCTTTCTTT.

The sample holds a few counts of this clonotype. The chain employs TRBV6-5 and TRBJ2-2; D is unclear. This CDR3 region has 15 residues. Germline V CDR1 and CDR2: MNHEY, SVGAGI. V was pared by 2 bases and J by 2 bases, with 9 bases between. The CDR3 region has the DNA TGTGCCAGCAGTTACGGTTATGGAAACACCGGGGAGCTGTTTTTT. This sequence encodes CASSYGYGNTGELFF.